This T cell receptor beta chain was retrieved from a study of blood T cell repertoires in COVID-19. In germline, CDR1 is SGHKS, CDR2 YYEKEE (reference sequence). This CDR3 has 16 amino acids. V lost 5 bases, J lost 0 bases, and 15 bases lay in between. Patients of the Seattle cohort, enrolled during active infection, were followed longitudinally. This clone was seen only once. Only in-frame clones appear in the TCRdb table, and some are missing; sequencing was by immunoSEQ multiplex PCR. The data hold some 200,000 clones, with around nine tenths observed a single time. The specimen was peripheral blood. This receptor was taken from a woman in her 70s with COVID-19, enrolled during active disease. The rearrangement links TRBV5-5 to TRBJ2-1; D is perhaps TRBD2 (6 bases). Here the CDR3 reads CASSGSGSPSYNEQFF. The DNA of the CDR3 is TGTGCCAGCAGTGGTAGCGGAAGCCCCTCCTACAATGAGCAGTTCTTC. Full variable domain (outside the CDR3, taken from reference TRBV5-5 and TRBJ2-1): DAGVTQSPTHLIKTRGQQVTLRCSPISGHKSVSWYQQVLGQGPQFIFQYYEKEERGRGNFPDRFSARQFPNYSSELNVNALLLGDSALYLCASSGSGSPSYNEQFFGPGTRLTVL.